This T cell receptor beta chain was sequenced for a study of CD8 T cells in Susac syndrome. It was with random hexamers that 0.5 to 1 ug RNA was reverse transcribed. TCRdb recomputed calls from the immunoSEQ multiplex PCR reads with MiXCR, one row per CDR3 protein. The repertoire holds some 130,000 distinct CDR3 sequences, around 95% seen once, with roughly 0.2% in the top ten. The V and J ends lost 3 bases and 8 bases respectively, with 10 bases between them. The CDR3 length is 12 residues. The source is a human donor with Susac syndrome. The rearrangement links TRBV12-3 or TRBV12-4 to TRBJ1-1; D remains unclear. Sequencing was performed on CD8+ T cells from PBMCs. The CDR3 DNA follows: TGTGCCAGCAGTTTGGCGGACCTCGAAGCTTTCTTT. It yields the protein CASSLADLEAFF.